This T cell receptor (beta chain) was found in a study of control samples from healthy donors and cancer patients (dated by TCRdb to 2019 to 2021). Comments on this clone: Its antigen specificity is not known. No quality values exist for individual bases; no much larger clone is one base distant.

Preparation of the library involved the immunoSEQ multiplex PCR assay. Imported from immuneACCESS, the table was reduced by TCRdb to in-frame sequences with V and J called. These copies leave out some clones; in studies compared against another copy, an unresolved V gene accounts for under half, and the cause of the remainder is not known. The sample table holds about 130,000 clones, of which roughly 92% were seen once. The top ten hold 5.5% of the sample. Sequenced: blood. The receptor's source is a man younger than 35 in good health.

The CDR3 is CASSYSGQGARKLFF. The base sequence is TGTGCCAGCAGTTACTCGGGACAGGGGGCACGAAAACTGTTTTTT. This chain joins TRBV6-5 to TRBJ1-4; TRBD1 matches 12 bases in the middle. According to the germline V gene, CDR1 reads MNHEY and CDR2 reads SVGAGI. The CDR3 runs 15 residues from the cysteine to the phenylalanine. CDR3 DNA only is kept here, 45 bases in frame from base 1. V has 0 bases trimmed and J has 10 bases trimmed; junction bases matching no gene number 3.